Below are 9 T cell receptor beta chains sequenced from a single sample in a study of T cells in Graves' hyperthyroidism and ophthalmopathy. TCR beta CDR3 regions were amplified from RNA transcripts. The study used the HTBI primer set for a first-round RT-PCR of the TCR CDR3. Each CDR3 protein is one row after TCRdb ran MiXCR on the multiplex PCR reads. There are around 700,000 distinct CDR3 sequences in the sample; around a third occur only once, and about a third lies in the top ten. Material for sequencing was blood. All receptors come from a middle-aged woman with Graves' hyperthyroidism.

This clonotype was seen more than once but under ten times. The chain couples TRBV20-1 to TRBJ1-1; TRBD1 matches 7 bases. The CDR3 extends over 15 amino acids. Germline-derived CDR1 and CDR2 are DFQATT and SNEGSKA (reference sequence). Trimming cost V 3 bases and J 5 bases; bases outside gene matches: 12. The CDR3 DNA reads TGCAGTGCTAGGATAATACAGGGGAGTAATACTGAAGCTTTCTTT. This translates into CSARIIQGSNTEAFF.

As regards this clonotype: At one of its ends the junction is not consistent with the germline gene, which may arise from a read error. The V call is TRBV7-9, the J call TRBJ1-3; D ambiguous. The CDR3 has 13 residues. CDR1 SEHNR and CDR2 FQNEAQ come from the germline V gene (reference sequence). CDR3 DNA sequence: TGTGCCGGCAGCCCCGGTGTGGCGAACACCATATATTTT. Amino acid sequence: CAGSPGVANTIYF.

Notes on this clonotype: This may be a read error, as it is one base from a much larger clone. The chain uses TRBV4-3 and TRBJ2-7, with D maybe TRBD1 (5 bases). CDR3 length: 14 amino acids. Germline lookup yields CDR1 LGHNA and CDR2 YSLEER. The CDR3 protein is CASSQDFRGREQCF. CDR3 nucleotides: TGCGCCAGCAGCCAAGATTTTAGGGGCCGCGAGCAGTGCTTC.

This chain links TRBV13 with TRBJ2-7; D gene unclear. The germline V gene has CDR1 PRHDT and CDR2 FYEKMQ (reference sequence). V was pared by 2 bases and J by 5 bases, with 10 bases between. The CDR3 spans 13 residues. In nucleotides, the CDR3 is TGTGCCAGCAGCTTACTTTCCATCCACGAGCAGTACTTC. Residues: CASSLLSIHEQYF.

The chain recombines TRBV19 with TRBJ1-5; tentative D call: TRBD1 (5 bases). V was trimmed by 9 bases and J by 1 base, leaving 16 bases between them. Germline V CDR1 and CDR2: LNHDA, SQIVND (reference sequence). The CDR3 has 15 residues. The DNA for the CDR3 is TGTGCCAGCAGTCGGGACCTCGAAAGCAATCAGCCCCAGCATTTT. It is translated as CASSRDLESNQPQHF.

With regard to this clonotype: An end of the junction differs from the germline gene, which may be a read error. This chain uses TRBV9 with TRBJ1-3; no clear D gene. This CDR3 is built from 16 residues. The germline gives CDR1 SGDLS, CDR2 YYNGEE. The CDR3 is CASNVGGQISGNTIYF. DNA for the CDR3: TGTGCCAGCAACGTAGGCGGTCAGATCTCTGGAAACACCATATATTTT.

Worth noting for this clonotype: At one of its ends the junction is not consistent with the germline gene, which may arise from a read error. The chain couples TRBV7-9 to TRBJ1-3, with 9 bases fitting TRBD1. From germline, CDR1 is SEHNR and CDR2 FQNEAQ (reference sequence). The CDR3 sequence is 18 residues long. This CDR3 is CASSPEFYDGQGINTIYF. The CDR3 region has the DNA TGCGCCAGCAGCCCTGAATTTTACGATGGACAGGGGATAAACACCATATATTTT.

The CDR3 DNA sequence: TGCGCCAGCAGCCCATGGGCGGGCTATAACGGTCAGCCCCAGCATTTT. Its protein is CASSPWAGYNGQPQHF. V and J are TRBV4-1 and TRBJ1-5; D gene unclear. Germline CDR1 reads MGHRA; CDR2 reads YSYEKL. The V gene lost 4 bases and the J gene lost 6 bases, with 19 bases spanning the gap. The CDR3 length is 16 residues.

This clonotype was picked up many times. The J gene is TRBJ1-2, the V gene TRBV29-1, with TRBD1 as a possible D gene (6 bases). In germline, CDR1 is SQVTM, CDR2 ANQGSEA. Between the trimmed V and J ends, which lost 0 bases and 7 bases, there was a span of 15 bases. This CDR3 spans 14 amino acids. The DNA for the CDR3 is TGCAGCGTTGAAGATCGAGCAGGGGAAAGTGGCTACACCTTC. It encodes CSVEDRAGESGYTF. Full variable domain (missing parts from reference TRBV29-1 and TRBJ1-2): SAVISQKPSRDICQRGTSLTIQCQVDSQVTMMFWYRQQPGQSLTLIATANQGSEATYESGFVIDKFPISRPNLTFSTLTVSNMSPEDSSIYLCSVEDRAGESGYTFGSGTRLTVV.